The next 31 T cell receptor beta chains were all read from a single sample in a study of radiotherapy plus CTLA-4 blockade in lung cancer. This table comes from immunoSEQ multiplex PCR, and its TCRdb copy is limited to in-frame clones, with some not included. The sample lists about 59,000 clones, roughly 76% occurring once. This sample comprised peripheral blood, obtained from a patient treated with radiotherapy plus ipilimumab. These receptors all stem from a human donor with non-small cell lung cancer who had a complete response to radiotherapy plus ipilimumab.

J is TRBJ2-1 and V is TRBV7-2; 7 nucleotides align to TRBD1. The V gene's germline CDR1 is SGHTA and CDR2 FQGNSA. J gave up 10 bases and V 1 base, and 10 bases lay outside the gene matches. The CDR3 totals 15 residues. CDR3 in DNA: TGTGCCAGCAGCTTAGGGTGGACAGGCTCGGGGGAGCAGTTCTTC. This encodes CASSLGWTGSGEQFF.

The V and J genes are TRBV19 and TRBJ1-4; 7 bases fit TRBD1. With 4 bases clipped from V and 7 bases from J, the junction kept 6 bases outside the gene matches. Germline V CDR1 and CDR2: LNHDA, SQIVND (reference sequence). CDR3 length equals 14 residues. This CDR3 reads CASSNLGQPEKLFF. In DNA form, the CDR3 reads TGTGCCAGTAGTAATCTGGGACAGCCTGAAAAACTGTTTTTT. Variable domain in full (rest from reference TRBV19 and TRBJ1-4): DGGITQSPKYLFRKEGQNVTLSCEQNLNHDAMYWYRQDPGQGLRLIYYSQIVNDFQKGDIAEGYSVSREKKESFPLTVTSAQKNPTAFYLCASSNLGQPEKLFFGSGTQLSVL.

This chain joins TRBV7-2 and TRBJ1-2; D remains unclear. CDR1 and CDR2 from the germline V gene are SGHTA and FQGNSA. V dropped 4 bases and J dropped 2 bases, with 14 bases sitting between them. The CDR3 totals 15 residues. CDR3 loop: CASSSAGFGNYGYTF. For the CDR3, the DNA is TGTGCCAGCAGCTCGGCCGGGTTTGGGAACTATGGCTACACCTTC.

V gene TRBV15 combines with J gene TRBJ2-6; D unclear. The CDR3 is 16 amino acids. Germline V gene lookup returns CDR1 LNHNV and CDR2 YYDKDF (reference sequence). Trimming shortened V by 1 base and J by 0 bases, and 7 bases separated the two germline ends. For the CDR3, the DNA is TGTGCCACCAGCAGAGGACACAGCTCTGGGGCCAACGTCCTGACTTTC. As protein: CATSRGHSSGANVLTF.

The chain recombines TRBV2 with TRBJ2-5, with TRBD1 as a possible D gene (5 bases). V shed 7 bases and J shed 5 bases, with 8 bases lying between them. The CDR3 length is 11 residues. Germline V gene sequence: CDR1 SNHLY, CDR2 FYNNEI. The CDR3 coding sequence is TGTGCCAGCAACCCAGGGGAGACCCAGTACTTC. Protein product: CASNPGETQYF.

The CDR3 nucleotides are TGCAGCGTTGGCAAGGACAGGAAGATTTACGAGCAGTACTTC. This sequence encodes CSVGKDRKIYEQYF. This sequence joins TRBV29-1 and TRBJ2-7, with 7 positions matching TRBD1. The length of the CDR3 is 14 residues. The germline CDR1 and CDR2 sequences are SQVTM and ANQGSEA. The trim removed 4 bases at V and 4 bases at J, leaving 10 bases unmatched.

The chain uses TRBV12-2 and TRBJ1-6; the table calls TRBD1, which could not be checked here. TRBV12-2 is a listed pseudogene. The CDR3 extends over 17 amino acids. The CDR3 DNA is TGTGCAAGTCGCTTAGGGGTGGGGCCGCCTCTCCATTCACCCCTCCACTTT. Its translation: CASRLGVGPPLHSPLHF.

This clone was detected only a few times. This sequence joins TRBV7-2 and TRBJ1-5; no firm D call. CDR3 size: 13 residues. Trimming took 1 base from V and 6 from J, leaving 7 bases between them. CDR1 and CDR2 (germline): SGHTA, FQGNSA. The CDR3 DNA reads TGTGCCAGCAGCTTAGGGCGAGGTCAGCCCCAGCATTTT. It is translated as CASSLGRGQPQHF.

The chain recombines TRBV5-1 with TRBJ2-3, with TRBD2 identical over 10 bases. V lost 0 bases, J lost 5 bases, and 15 bases stayed unmatched. The CDR3 extends over 19 amino acids. CDR1 is SGHRS and CDR2 is YFSETQ in the germline V gene. In DNA, the CDR3 is TGCGCCAGCAGCTTGGCCGCAAGGGCTAGCGGGGGCCCGCGAGATACGCAGTATTTT. It encodes CASSLAARASGGPRDTQYF.

J is TRBJ2-7 and V is TRBV29-1; 10 bases match TRBD2. The CDR3 runs 13 residues. Germline assignment: CDR1 SQVTM and CDR2 ANQGSEA. V trimming: 6 bases; J trimming: 7 bases; junction bases outside the gene matches: 9. DNA of the CDR3: TGCAGCGTCCAGCGGGGGGGGTCATATGAGCAGTACTTC. It translates to CSVQRGGSYEQYF.

V usage is TRBV19 and J usage is TRBJ2-2; the match to TRBD1 covers 7 bases. Germline V gene lookup returns CDR1 LNHDA and CDR2 SQIVND (reference sequence). The CDR3 runs to 14 residues. Unmatched junction bases numbered 4, after V lost 7 bases and J lost 2 bases. The CDR3: CASTDRVNTGELFF. The CDR3, as DNA: TGTGCCAGTACTGACAGGGTTAACACCGGGGAGCTGTTTTTT.

The DNA for the CDR3 is TGTGCCAGCTCACCTCCAGGGGTCAACACAGATACGCAGTATTTT. Translated: CASSPPGVNTDTQYF. This chain links TRBV18 with TRBJ2-3; a possible D gene is TRBD1 (6 bases). CDR3 length: 15 residues. The germline CDR1 and CDR2 sequences are KGHSH and LQKENI. The V end lost 3 bases, the J end lost 2 bases, and 12 bases lay between the germline ends. Full variable domain (missing parts from reference TRBV18 and TRBJ2-3): NAGVMQNPRHLVRRRGQEARLRCSPMKGHSHVYWYRQLPEEGLKFMVYLQKENIIDESGMPKERFSAEFPKEGPSILRIQQVVRGDSAAYFCASSPPGVNTDTQYFGPGTRLTVL.

The J gene is TRBJ2-1, the V gene TRBV7-2; D is undetermined. Germline CDR1 reads SGHTA; CDR2 reads FQGNSA. The V and J ends lost 8 bases and 6 bases respectively, with 11 bases between them. CDR3 length equals 12 residues. CDR3 coding DNA: TGTGCCAGCCGAGAAATAACCAATGAGCAGTTCTTC. Translation gives CASREITNEQFF. Full variable domain (remainder filled in from reference TRBV7-2 and TRBJ2-1): GAGVSQSPSNKVTEKGKDVELRCDPISGHTALYWYRQSLGQGLEFLIYFQGNSAPDKSGLPSDRFSAERTGGSVSTLTIQRTQQEDSAVYLCASREITNEQFFGPGTRLTVL.

The rearrangement links TRBV14 to TRBJ1-1; weak D call: TRBD1 (6 bases). The germline gives CDR1 SGHDN, CDR2 FVKESK. This CDR3 is 18 amino acids long. V lost 4 bases and J 3 bases, leaving 24 bases between the germline ends. The CDR3 nucleotides are TGTGCCAGCAGCCCCCACCGGGGGGGGCTTCGAGTAGACACTGAAGCTTTCTTT. It encodes CASSPHRGGLRVDTEAFF.

The chain carries TRBV7-9 and TRBJ2-7; D unclear. CDR3 length: 14 amino acids. CDR1 is SEHNR, CDR2 FQNEAQ, per germline (reference sequence). V lost 1 base and J lost 5, with 12 bases in between. The CDR3 DNA reads as TGTGCCAGCAGCTTAGTGGTCGAAAAGCACGAGCAGTACTTC. Translating it yields CASSLVVEKHEQYF.

V gene TRBV5-4 combines with J gene TRBJ2-2; TRBD1 aligns across 9 bases. V was clipped by 3 bases and J by 6 bases; unmatched bases: 6. Germline assignment: CDR1 SGHNT and CDR2 YYREEE (reference sequence). This CDR3 has 15 amino acids. In DNA form, the CDR3 reads TGTGCCAGCAGCTCAGGGGACAGGGTAGCCGGGGAGCTGTTTTTT. Translated, it gives CASSSGDRVAGELFF.

The table lists this clone with a few counts. V is TRBV2 and J is TRBJ2-5; perhaps TRBD1 as D (6 bases). The J call may be in error: the DNA end matches TRBJ2-7 better. The CDR3 length is 15 residues. Germline V gives CDR1 SNHLY, CDR2 FYNNEI. CDR3: CASSEDWGPTYEQYF. CDR3 coding DNA: TGTGCCAGCAGTGAAGACTGGGGGCCAACCTACGAGCAGTACTTC.

V and J are TRBV5-4 and TRBJ1-2; tentatively, D is TRBD1 (6 bases). V was clipped by 1 base and J by 5 bases, with 12 bases between them. Germline V CDR1 and CDR2: SGHNT, YYREEE (reference sequence). This CDR3 has 14 residues. The CDR3 sequence: CASSLTGRGYGYTF. The DNA for the CDR3 is TGTGCCAGCAGCTTGACAGGGCGGGGGTATGGCTACACCTTC.

This chain uses TRBV6-5 with TRBJ1-1; D is unclear. This CDR3 region has 15 residues. The V end was cut by 0 bases, the J end by 0 bases, with 8 bases between. Germline V gives CDR1 MNHEY, CDR2 SVGAGI. Here the CDR3 reads CASSYSPGVNTEAFF. The DNA for the CDR3 is TGTGCCAGCAGTTACTCGCCGGGAGTGAACACTGAAGCTTTCTTT.

The V and J genes are TRBV5-6 and TRBJ2-7; D possibly corresponds to TRBD1 (6 bases). Trimming cost V 4 bases and J 5 bases, with 19 bases left between them. CDR3 length: 15 residues. Germline V lookup: CDR1 SGHDT, CDR2 YYEEEE. The CDR3 DNA follows: TGTGCCAGCAGCCTCCTGGCTAGGGACAACCACGAGCAGTACTTC. Encoded protein: CASSLLARDNHEQYF. The complete variable domain, with remaining parts taken from reference TRBV5-6 and TRBJ2-7, reads DAGVTQSPTHLIKTRGQQVTLRCSPKSGHDTVSWYQQALGQGPQFIFQYYEEEERQRGNFPDRFSGHQFPNYSSELNVNALLLGDSALYLCASSLLARDNHEQYFGPGTRLTVT.

V usage is TRBV19 and J usage is TRBJ1-3; D may be TRBD1 (5 bases). This CDR3 spans 14 amino acids. Germline V gene sequence: CDR1 LNHDA, CDR2 SQIVND (reference sequence). V lost 10 bases and J lost 4, with 17 bases in between. The CDR3 loop reads CATQGYGAGNTIYF. The CDR3 DNA follows: TGTGCCACCCAGGGTTACGGAGCGGGAAACACCATATATTTT.

The V and J genes are TRBV5-1 and TRBJ1-2, with D possibly being TRBD1 (6 bases). Trimming cost V 0 bases and J 2 bases, with 11 bases left between them. Germline CDR1 is SGHRS and CDR2 is YFSETQ. The CDR3 sequence is 15 residues long. CDR3 nucleotide sequence: TGCGCCAGCAGCTTGGATGTTGGGGGCAACTATGGCTACACCTTC. This gives the protein CASSLDVGGNYGYTF.

J is TRBJ2-3 and V is TRBV10-2; no definite D call. CDR1 is WSHSY, CDR2 SAAADI, per germline. Trimming pared 0 bases from V and 1 base from J, leaving 11 bases between. The CDR3 contains 16 residues. Written as DNA, the CDR3 is TGCGCCAGCAGTGAGTCGTGGGCCCCTGGCACAGATACGCAGTATTTT. Amino acids: CASSESWAPGTDTQYF.

The J gene is TRBJ1-4, the V gene TRBV30; D remains unclear. Germline V lookup: CDR1 GTSNPN, CDR2 SVGIG (reference sequence). The CDR3 covers 14 residues. V was cut by 3 bases and J by 7 bases, with 15 bases left in between. This CDR3 is CAWRDGVRGEKLFF. Here the CDR3 DNA reads TGTGCCTGGAGAGACGGGGTTCGGGGTGAAAAACTGTTTTTT.

The gene calls are TRBV6-1 and TRBJ1-2; D gene uncertain. Germline V gene lookup returns CDR1 MNHNS and CDR2 SASEGT. There are 11 residues in the CDR3. The germline V and J ends were trimmed by 6 bases and 4 bases, with 6 bases remaining between them. The CDR3 coding sequence is TGTGCCAGCAGGGAGTCCTATGGCTACACCTTC. This encodes CASRESYGYTF.

This clone was seen just once. J is TRBJ1-2 and V is TRBV4-1; 7 bases align to TRBD1. This CDR3 is built from 16 residues. V was pared by 3 bases and J by 4 bases, with 11 bases of the junction left unmatched. The germline gives CDR1 MGHRA, CDR2 YSYEKL. CDR3 DNA: TGCGCCAGCAGCCACCCCGGCAGGGGGGAATCCTATGGCTACACCTTC. Encoded protein: CASSHPGRGESYGYTF.

V is TRBV28 and J is TRBJ2-7; TRBD1 agrees at 8 bases. The CDR3 is 13 residues long. The germline V gene has CDR1 MDHEN and CDR2 SYDVKM. V shed 11 bases, J shed 1 base, and the junction held 7 bases outside the gene matches. DNA for the CDR3: TGTGCCCTGGGCAGGGGGCAATCCTACGAGCAGTACTTC. It encodes CALGRGQSYEQYF.

The V call is TRBV6-5, the J call TRBJ2-1; TRBD2 matches 13 bases. This CDR3 is built from 15 residues. Germline-derived CDR1 and CDR2 are MNHEY and SVGAGI. V was clipped by 6 bases and J by 8 bases; unmatched bases: 7. In nucleotides, the CDR3 is TGTGCCAGCAGGCGACTAGCGGGGGGACGCCATGAGCAGTTCTTC. It is translated as CASRRLAGGRHEQFF.

The V call is TRBV5-1, the J call TRBJ1-2; D unresolved. This CDR3 comprises 12 residues. Trimming shortened V by 8 bases and J by 8 bases, and 16 bases separated the two germline ends. CDR1 is SGHRS, CDR2 YFSETQ, per germline. CDR3 loop: CASAPGVGGYTF. CDR3 in DNA: TGCGCCAGTGCCCCCGGGGTCGGGGGCTACACCTTC. The entire variable domain, with the rest obtained from reference TRBV5-1 and TRBJ1-2, is as follows: KAGVTQTPRYLIKTRGQQVTLSCSPISGHRSVSWYQQTPGQGLQFLFEYFSETQRNKGNFPGRFSGRQFSNSRSEMNVSTLELGDSALYLCASAPGVGGYTFGSGTRLTVV.

The chain links TRBV19 to TRBJ1-2, with D unresolved. The CDR3 is 13 amino acids. Germline loops: CDR1 LNHDA, CDR2 SQIVND (reference sequence). Trimming took 6 bases from V and 4 from J, leaving 12 bases between them. The CDR3 coding sequence is TGTGCCAGTAGGGAGATTCCTAGCTATGGCTACACCTTC. Its translation is CASREIPSYGYTF.

The sample holds one count of this clone. The V call is TRBV27, the J call TRBJ2-7, with unresolved D. Germline V CDR1 and CDR2: MNHEY, SMNVEV (reference sequence). This CDR3 is 14 amino acids long. The V end was cut by 5 bases, the J end by 0 bases, with 11 bases between. The CDR3 protein is CASSPRSSSYEQYF. DNA of the CDR3: TGTGCCAGCAGTCCCCGTAGTAGCTCCTACGAGCAGTACTTC.